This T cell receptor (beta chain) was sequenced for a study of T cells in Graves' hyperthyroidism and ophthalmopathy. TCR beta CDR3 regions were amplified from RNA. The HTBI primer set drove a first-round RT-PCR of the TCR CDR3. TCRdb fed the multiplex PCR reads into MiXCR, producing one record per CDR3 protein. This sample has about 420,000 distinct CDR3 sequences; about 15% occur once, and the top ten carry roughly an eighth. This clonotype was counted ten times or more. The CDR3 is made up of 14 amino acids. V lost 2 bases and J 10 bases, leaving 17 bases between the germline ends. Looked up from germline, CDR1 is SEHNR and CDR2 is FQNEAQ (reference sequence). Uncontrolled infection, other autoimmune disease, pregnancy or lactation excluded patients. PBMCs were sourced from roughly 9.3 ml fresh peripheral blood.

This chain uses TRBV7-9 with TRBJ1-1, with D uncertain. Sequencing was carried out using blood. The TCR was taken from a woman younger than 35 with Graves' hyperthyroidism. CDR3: CASSLQAGDLPAFF. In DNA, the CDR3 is TGTGCCAGCAGCTTACAGGCAGGCGACCTTCCAGCTTTCTTT.